This T cell receptor beta chain was sequenced for a study of T cells after yellow fever vaccination. Template-switching 5'RACE yielded the TCR cDNA; a universal primer site and UMIs were added in the process. TCRdb called the 5' RACE reads again in MiXCR, with one record for every CDR3 protein. The data show hundreds of thousands of distinct CDR3 sequences, roughly an eighth seen once. Study outcomes and limitations: The secondary response was weaker but peaked faster, day 5 versus 15.

As to this clonotype: Its antigen remains unknown.

V lost 6 bases to trimming and J lost 0 bases; unmatched junction nucleotides: 11. This CDR3 comprises 17 residues. CDR1 is SGHAT and CDR2 is FQNNGV in the germline V gene. This TCR came from a man younger than 30 who received the YFV17D yellow fever vaccine. This chain joins TRBV11-2 and TRBJ2-3, with 8 bases that match TRBD2. The specimen comprised CD4+ T cells sorted from PBMCs, sampled 15 days after the yellow fever booster vaccination. CDR3 nucleotide sequence: TGTGCCAGCAGAGGGGTGCGGGGGGCCGTTAGCACAGATACGCAGTATTTT. The encoded protein is CASRGVRGAVSTDTQYF.